The rows below give T cell receptor beta chains drawn from one sample of a study of T cells after yellow fever vaccination. TCRdb reanalysed the 5' RACE reads using MiXCR and keeps one entry per CDR3 protein. The sample consists of around 530,000 distinct CDR3 sequences, about 15% of them appearing once. Sequencing used PBMCs, obtained 5 to 6 days after the first yellow fever vaccination. All receptors derive from a man between 18 and 29 years old who received the YFV17D yellow fever vaccine. The CDR3 runs from the conserved cysteine through the conserved F or W. D genes are given only for firm matches. Some rows mark clone size as missing; the rest say once, few, many or name a class of expanded clone.

clone size,J gene,D gene,V gene,CDR3 DNA,CDR3 protein
NA,TRBJ2-2,TRBD2,TRBV27,TGTGCCAGCAAGACTAGCGGGGGCTTGAGCACCGGGGAGCTGTTTTTT,CASKTSGGLSTGELFF
few,TRBJ2-1,TRBD2,TRBV5-1,TGCGCCAGCAGCTTCGGACTAGCGGGGTCCAATGAGCAGTTCTTC,CASSFGLAGSNEQFF
few,TRBJ1-1,NA,TRBV20-1,TGCACGACGAGAGGGGGGTCCTTGAACACTGAAGCTTTCTTT,CTTRGGSLNTEAFF
NA,TRBJ1-2,TRBD1,TRBV5-1,TGCGCCAGCAGCTACACGCGGGACAGCTTTATGAGAAACTCTGGCTACACCTTC,CASSYTRDSFMRNSGYTF
NA,TRBJ2-2,TRBD2,TRBV6-4,TGTGCCAGCAGACGGCTAGCGGGGAGCACCGGGGAGCTGTTTTTT,CASRRLAGSTGELFF
NA,TRBJ2-7,NA,TRBV7-2,TGTGCCAGCAGCCTAGGGCACGCATCCTACGAGCAGTACTTC,CASSLGHASYEQYF
NA,TRBJ2-7,TRBD1,TRBV7-9,TGTGCCAGCAGCTCCCGACAGGGGTTAGAGCAGTACTTC,CASSSRQGLEQYF
few,TRBJ2-2,TRBD2,TRBV11-3,TGTGCCAGCAGCTCCTCTAGCGGGATCACCGGGGAGCTGTTTTTT,CASSSSSGITGELFF
NA,TRBJ1-1,NA,TRBV7-3,TGTGCCAGCAGCGCTCTAGGGGGGTTGAACACTGAAGCTTTCTTT,CASSALGGLNTEAFF
few,TRBJ2-1,NA,TRBV29-1,TGCAGCGTCGGACGGGGACCCTACAATGAGCAGTTCTTC,CSVGRGPYNEQFF
few,TRBJ2-7,TRBD2,TRBV20-1,TGCAGTCTACGGACTAGCGGCTCCTACGAGCAGTACTTC,CSLRTSGSYEQYF
once,TRBJ2-5,NA,TRBV12-3/TRBV12-4,TGTGCCAGCAGAAGGCAGACGGAAGAGACCCAGTACTTC,CASRRQTEETQYF
NA,TRBJ1-2,NA,TRBV3-1,TGTGCCAGCAGCCATTACCCAGGGGAGTTCGGCTACACCTTC,CASSHYPGEFGYTF
few,TRBJ1-4,TRBD1,TRBV12-3/TRBV12-4,TGTGCCAGCAGTTTATTAGGACAGGGTCATGAAAAACTGTTTTTT,CASSLLGQGHEKLFF
NA,TRBJ1-3,NA,TRBV15,TGTGCCACCAGCAGTACCATAGGAAACACCATATATTTT,CATSSTIGNTIYF
NA,TRBJ1-2,TRBD1,TRBV6-5,TGTGCCAGCAGTTACACAGGGGGGTATGGCTACACCTTC,CASSYTGGYGYTF